One and the same sample provided the 10 T cell receptor beta chains below, sequenced in a study of OX40 agonist ivuxolimab in advanced cancers. Data came from immunoSEQ multiplex PCR; TCRdb stores just in-frame clones and leaves some out. The sample lists some 62,000 clones, roughly nine tenths seen once, with 5.2% in the top ten. The sequencing here drew on CD4+ or CD8+ T cells sorted from blood, taken in a trial of the OX40 agonist ivuxolimab. These TCRs come from an adult with an advanced solid tumor such as melanoma, head and neck, liver or kidney cancer.

The chain uses TRBV9 and TRBJ1-5; the D gene is possibly TRBD1 (5 bases). The germline V gene encodes CDR1 SGDLS and CDR2 YYNGEE. V lost 4 bases and J 4 bases, leaving 15 bases between the germline ends. This CDR3 comprises 15 residues. The CDR3 sequence: CASSPTGQNNQPQHF. CDR3 coding DNA: TGTGCCAGCAGCCCAACCGGACAAAATAATCAGCCCCAGCATTTT.

The chain has TRBV19 and TRBJ1-1; 8 bases fit TRBD1. V lost 5 bases, J lost 0 bases, and 8 bases stayed unmatched. Germline lookup yields CDR1 LNHDA and CDR2 SQIVND (reference sequence). This CDR3 contains 16 residues. The CDR3 region is CASSGAGGLMNTEAFF. CDR3 nucleotide sequence: TGTGCCAGTAGTGGGGCAGGGGGCTTGATGAACACTGAAGCTTTCTTT.

The genes are TRBV28 and TRBJ2-7; possible D gene TRBD2, 6 bases. V gave up 3 bases and J gave up 3 bases, with 18 bases separating them. Germline V gene sequence: CDR1 MDHEN, CDR2 SYDVKM. This CDR3 region has 16 residues. The CDR3 bases are TGTGCCAGCAGTTTGGGCCCTCGGGGGTGGAACTACGAGCAGTACTTC. This gives the protein CASSLGPRGWNYEQYF.

CDR3 DNA: TGTGCCAGCAGCTCCGGGACAGGGCGCGGGGGGACAGATACGCAGTATTTT. Translated: CASSSGTGRGGTDTQYF. V is TRBV5-4 and J is TRBJ2-3; TRBD1 is a possible D gene (9 bases). Trimming took off 3 bases at V and 3 bases at J, with 20 bases between the two ends. CDR3 length equals 17 residues. Looked up from germline, CDR1 is SGHNT and CDR2 is YYREEE (reference sequence). Based on the CDR3 plus reference TRBV5-4 and TRBJ2-3, the full variable domain is ETGVTQSPTHLIKTRGQQVTLRCSSQSGHNTVSWYQQALGQGPQFIFQYYREEENGRGNFPPRFSGLQFPNYSSELNVNALELDDSALYLCASSSGTGRGGTDTQYFGPGTRLTVL.

This sequence joins TRBV7-2 and TRBJ1-1; D is uncertain. CDR1 and CDR2 (germline): SGHTA, FQGNSA. Trimming left V 4 bases short and J 6 bases short, with 18 bases between. The CDR3 runs to 15 residues. For the CDR3, the DNA is TGTGCCAGCAGCTCTCTGAACCGGGCGTTCGCTGAAGCTTTCTTT. Translated: CASSSLNRAFAEAFF.

The CDR3: CSVGDRREETQYF. The CDR3 DNA is TGCAGCGTTGGGGACAGAAGAGAAGAGACCCAGTACTTC. The chain carries TRBV29-1 and TRBJ2-5; 7 bases match TRBD1. The length of the CDR3 is 13 residues. Germline loops: CDR1 SQVTM, CDR2 ANQGSEA. V was pared by 4 bases and J by 3 bases, with 5 bases of the junction left unmatched.

This sequence joins TRBV2 and TRBJ2-1; 10 nucleotides line up with TRBD2. The ends lost 6 bases at V and 4 bases at J; junction bases unmatched: 6. This CDR3 comprises 15 residues. Per the germline V gene, CDR1 is SNHLY and CDR2 is FYNNEI. The CDR3 reads CASRVRLAGYNEQFF. Here the CDR3 DNA reads TGTGCCAGCAGGGTTCGACTAGCGGGTTACAATGAGCAGTTCTTC.

The J gene is TRBJ1-2, the V gene TRBV10-3; unclear D gene. The germline V and J ends were trimmed by 2 bases and 2 bases, with 12 bases remaining between them. Germline V gene data show CDR1 as ENHRY and CDR2 as SYGVKD. The CDR3 sequence is 15 residues long. In DNA form, the CDR3 reads TGTGCCATCAGTGAGCAAGGTCGGACGAACTATGGCTACACCTTC. It is translated as CAISEQGRTNYGYTF.

V is TRBV6-4 and J is TRBJ2-1, with D uncertain. CDR3 length equals 15 residues. Per germline, CDR1 MRHNA and CDR2 SNTAGT. V was cut by 5 bases and J by 9 bases, with 20 bases left in between. CDR3 sequence: CASSPTRDSSREQFF. The CDR3 DNA reads TGTGCCAGCAGTCCAACCAGAGATAGTTCCCGTGAGCAGTTCTTC.

The chain joins TRBV27 to TRBJ2-3, with 9 bases fitting TRBD2. The CDR3 covers 15 residues. Germline CDR1 MNHEY, CDR2 SMNVEV (reference sequence). V was pared by 7 bases and J by 1 base, with 6 bases of the junction left unmatched. Here the CDR3 reads CASKGAGGGTDTQYF. Written as DNA, the CDR3 is TGTGCCAGCAAGGGAGCGGGAGGAGGCACAGATACGCAGTATTTT.